This passage covers 30 T cell receptor beta chains from one sample sequenced in a study of blood T cell repertoires in COVID-19. Assay: immunoSEQ multiplex PCR; the TCRdb copy retains only in-frame clones and omits some. The sample yields approximately 350,000 clones, over 75% seen once. The material sequenced was PBMCs or T cells enriched from blood (not recorded which). These receptors were obtained from a woman aged 30 to 39 who had recovered from COVID-19.

CDR3 protein: CASSADTASTEAFF. CDR3 DNA sequence: TGTGCCAGCAGTGCGGACACGGCTTCCACTGAAGCTTTCTTT. The V and J genes are TRBV6-2 or TRBV6-3 and TRBJ1-1, with a possible D match to TRBD1 (5 bases). With 5 bases removed from V and 4 bases from J, the gap between germline ends came to 14 bases. Germline CDR1 reads MNHEY; CDR2 reads SVGEGT. This CDR3 contains 14 residues.

The chain joins TRBV24-1 to TRBJ2-1, with D hard to call. Deletions cut 6 bases from V and 0 bases from J, with 11 bases between. The V gene's germline CDR1 is KGHDR and CDR2 SFDVKD. The CDR3 extends over 15 amino acids. Here the CDR3 reads CATSRGQSSYNEQFF. The CDR3 DNA reads as TGTGCCACCAGTCGTGGGCAGAGCTCCTACAATGAGCAGTTCTTC.

The CDR3 loop reads CASSVGTANQPQHF. The CDR3 DNA reads as TGTGCCAGCAGCGTCGGGACAGCCAATCAGCCCCAGCATTTT. The chain employs TRBV7-9 and TRBJ1-5; 7 bases fit TRBD1. The CDR3 is 14 residues long. Germline CDR1 is SEHNR and CDR2 is FQNEAQ (reference sequence). V lost 5 bases, J lost 3 bases, and 4 bases stayed unmatched.

In this sample, this clone turned up once. The chain recombines TRBV5-1 with TRBJ1-5; D call uncertain. The CDR3 runs to 14 residues. Trimming removed 2 bases from V and 4 bases from J, with 10 bases in between. The V gene's germline CDR1 is SGHRS and CDR2 YFSETQ. The CDR3 DNA sequence: TGCGCCAGCAGCTTATCTGCGGGGAATCAGCCCCAGCATTTT. As protein: CASSLSAGNQPQHF.

This chain connects TRBV7-2 to TRBJ1-4; D ambiguous. The CDR3 is 14 amino acids. Germline V lookup: CDR1 SGHTA, CDR2 FQGNSA. V dropped 6 bases and J dropped 7 bases, with 15 bases sitting between them. The CDR3 DNA reads as TGTGCCAGCAGGGTCCCCGGGGTTAGTGAAAAACTGTTTTTT. Protein product: CASRVPGVSEKLFF.

The table lists this clone with a count of one. The chain recombines TRBV28 with TRBJ2-2; a weak D match, TRBD2 (6 bases). This CDR3 is 16 amino acids long. Germline V gives CDR1 MDHEN, CDR2 SYDVKM. V lost 7 bases and J lost 1, with 16 bases in between. CDR3 residues: CASTPADGRNTGELFF. The CDR3, as DNA: TGTGCCAGCACCCCGGCCGACGGGAGGAACACCGGGGAGCTGTTTTTT. Looking up the rest from reference TRBV28 and TRBJ2-2 gives the full variable domain: DVKVTQSSRYLVKRTGEKVFLECVQDMDHENMFWYRQDPGLGLRLIYFSYDVKMKEKGDIPEGYSVSREKKERFSLILESASTNQTSMYLCASTPADGRNTGELFFGEGSRLTVL.

The chain joins TRBV6-5 to TRBJ1-2, with a weak D call TRBD1 (6 bases). Deletions cut 10 bases from V and 0 bases from J, with 12 bases between. The CDR3 spans 13 residues. Per germline, CDR1 MNHEY and CDR2 SVGAGI. This chain's CDR3 is CATERQANYGYTF. CDR3 sequence (DNA): TGTGCCACCGAGAGACAGGCTAACTATGGCTACACCTTC.

Details on this clone: Other DNA sequences within the sample encode an identical CDR3. The V and J genes are TRBV7-3 and TRBJ1-1, with D unclear. From germline, CDR1 is SGHTA and CDR2 FQGTGA. CDR3 length equals 13 residues. Trimming took 5 bases from V and 1 from J, leaving 8 bases between them. CDR3 sequence (DNA): TGTGCCAGCAGCACTCAGGAGAACACTGAAGCTTTCTTT. Translating gives CASSTQENTEAFF.

The V and J genes are TRBV19 and TRBJ2-7; 7 bases line up with TRBD1. CDR1 and CDR2 from the germline V gene are LNHDA and SQIVND (reference sequence). This CDR3 has 15 residues. Losses at the gene ends were 5 bases for V and 2 bases for J; bases not matched to a gene: 9. The CDR3 DNA follows: TGTGCCAGTAGTCTAGGACAGGTGCCCACCTACGAGCAGTACTTC. Translated: CASSLGQVPTYEQYF.

This sequence joins TRBV27 and TRBJ2-3; D gene unclear. Trimming shortened V by 5 bases and J by 0 bases, and 12 bases separated the two germline ends. The CDR3 totals 15 residues. From germline, CDR1 is MNHEY and CDR2 SMNVEV (reference sequence). The CDR3 DNA follows: TGTGCCAGCAGTGCCCTCATCAGTAGCACAGATACGCAGTATTTT. Protein: CASSALISSTDTQYF.

The chain is built from TRBV15 and TRBJ2-7; 8 positions agree with TRBD1. CDR3 length: 15 amino acids. Trimming took 4 bases from V and 3 from J; bases not matched to a gene: 8. Per germline, CDR1 LNHNV and CDR2 YYDKDF (reference sequence). The CDR3 DNA reads TGTGCCACCAGCACGTGGACAGGGACCATCTACGAGCAGTACTTC. Translation: CATSTWTGTIYEQYF.

The rearrangement joins TRBV18 to TRBJ2-1; D gene ambiguous. The CDR3 spans 14 residues. V was cut by 2 bases and J by 7 bases, with 12 bases left in between. The germline V gene encodes CDR1 KGHSH and CDR2 LQKENI. CDR3 nucleotide sequence: TGTGCCAGCTCACCAATGGGCAGTGGGAATGAGCAGTTCTTC. It translates to CASSPMGSGNEQFF.

The chain links TRBV29-1 to TRBJ1-2; a weak D match, TRBD1 (5 bases). The CDR3 consists of 15 residues. Trimming shortened V by 0 bases and J by 2 bases, and 13 bases separated the two germline ends. In germline, CDR1 is SQVTM, CDR2 ANQGSEA. CDR3 bases: TGCAGCGTTGAAGAGCGGGGAGGGGCCAACTATGGCTACACCTTC. Protein sequence: CSVEERGGANYGYTF.

This chain connects TRBV27 to TRBJ1-1; 8 bases agree with TRBD1. Germline V lookup: CDR1 MNHEY, CDR2 SMNVEV (reference sequence). The V and J ends lost 3 bases and 7 bases, in that order; junction bases with no gene match: 13. The length of the CDR3 is 16 residues. For the CDR3, the DNA is TGTGCCAGCAGTTTTGTCCTAGGCCAGGGGGCAGGTGAAGCTTTCTTT. Translated, it gives CASSFVLGQGAGEAFF.

V gene TRBV19 combines with J gene TRBJ1-5; 7 bases match TRBD1. Germline CDR1 LNHDA, CDR2 SQIVND (reference sequence). The trim removed 5 bases at V and 2 bases at J, leaving 9 bases unmatched. The CDR3 is 16 residues long. CDR3 sequence: CASSLNWDSGNQPQHF. CDR3 bases: TGTGCCAGTAGTTTAAATTGGGACAGCGGCAATCAGCCCCAGCATTTT.

The chain uses TRBV10-2 and TRBJ2-7, with D tentatively TRBD1 (6 bases). The germline V gene has CDR1 WSHSY and CDR2 SAAADI. This CDR3 has 14 amino acids. Between the trimmed V and J ends, which lost 3 bases and 2 bases, there was a span of 11 bases. CDR3 residues: CASSDVQGTYEQYF. In DNA, the CDR3 is TGCGCCAGCAGTGACGTACAGGGCACCTACGAGCAGTACTTC.

This clone was counted a few times. The chain joins TRBV12-3 or TRBV12-4 to TRBJ2-7, with D possibly being TRBD1 (5 bases). Trimming stripped 5 bases from V and 8 bases from J, with 13 bases between. This CDR3 has 12 residues. CDR3 protein: CASSTSQAKQYF. The CDR3 nucleotides are TGTGCCAGCAGTACCTCACAGGCGAAGCAGTACTTC.

This chain uses TRBV28 with TRBJ2-7; no clear D gene. The CDR3 is 11 residues long. The ends were cut back, 5 bases at V and 3 bases at J, with 5 bases in the middle. The V gene's germline CDR1 is MDHEN and CDR2 SYDVKM. The CDR3 loop is CASSELYEQYF. CDR3 nucleotide sequence: TGTGCCAGCAGTGAACTCTACGAGCAGTACTTC.

This chain joins TRBV3-1 (or the pseudogene TRBV3-2) and TRBJ2-1, with TRBD2 matching over 9 bases. This CDR3 region has 18 residues. After removal of 3 bases from V and 4 bases from J, the junction contained 13 bases not matched to a gene. Germline V lookup: CDR1 LGHDT, CDR2 YNNKEL (reference sequence). CDR3 sequence: CASSHTQTSGIIYNEQFF. In DNA form, the CDR3 reads TGTGCCAGCAGCCATACTCAGACTAGCGGTATTATATACAATGAGCAGTTCTTC.

This chain links TRBV9 with TRBJ1-2; maybe TRBD1 (6 bases). The germline CDR1 and CDR2 sequences are SGDLS and YYNGEE. The V and J ends lost 3 bases and 5 bases respectively, with 8 bases between them. CDR3 length: 12 residues. The CDR3 DNA is TGTGCCAGCAGCGCCACAGGGTATGGCTACACCTTC. Encoded protein: CASSATGYGYTF.

The CDR3 region has the DNA TGTGCCAGCAGCTTGGAAGTAGCTCTGAACGAGCAGTACTTC. This gives the protein CASSLEVALNEQYF. The chain carries TRBV5-4 and TRBJ2-7; D not certain. The CDR3 consists of 14 residues. Trimming pared 0 bases from V and 5 bases from J, leaving 12 bases between. CDR1 SGHNT and CDR2 YYREEE come from the germline V gene (reference sequence).

V and J are TRBV28 and TRBJ1-1; D possibly corresponds to TRBD1 (6 bases). V was shortened by 1 base and J by 1 base, with 10 bases between the two germline ends. CDR1 MDHEN and CDR2 SYDVKM come from the germline V gene. The CDR3 has 15 residues. The CDR3 is CASSLYRGGNTEAFF. The CDR3 DNA is TGTGCCAGCAGTTTATATAGGGGGGGGAACACTGAAGCTTTCTTT.

On this clone: At the DNA level, this CDR3 is encoded by other sequences in the same sample as well. The chain has TRBV28 and TRBJ1-5; 7 positions match TRBD1. V lost 2 bases and J lost 6; bases outside the gene matches: 4. The length of the CDR3 is 14 residues. Germline V CDR1 and CDR2: MDHEN, SYDVKM. The CDR3 DNA reads as TGTGCCAGCAGTTTAAGGGGGCCGGGTCAGCCCCAGCATTTT. Translated, it gives CASSLRGPGQPQHF. The whole variable domain, remainder taken from reference TRBV28 and TRBJ1-5, is DVKVTQSSRYLVKRTGEKVFLECVQDMDHENMFWYRQDPGLGLRLIYFSYDVKMKEKGDIPEGYSVSREKKERFSLILESASTNQTSMYLCASSLRGPGQPQHFGDGTRLSIL.

The sample holds one count of this clone. J is TRBJ1-4 and V is TRBV5-1; 8 bases map to TRBD1. The CDR3 extends over 14 amino acids. CDR1 is SGHRS, CDR2 YFSETQ, per germline. With V trimmed by 2 bases and J by 7 bases, 4 bases remained unmatched. This chain's CDR3 is CASSFGQGGEKLFF. The CDR3 nucleotides read TGCGCCAGCAGCTTCGGACAGGGAGGTGAAAAACTGTTTTTT.

The rearrangement links TRBV10-1 to TRBJ1-1, with D possibly matching TRBD1 (6 bases). The V end lost 6 bases, the J end lost 1 base, and 9 bases lay between the germline ends. Germline loops: CDR1 WNHNN, CDR2 SYGVQD (reference sequence). The CDR3 extends over 13 amino acids. The chain's CDR3 is CASSEQGNTEAFF. In nucleotides, the CDR3 is TGCGCCAGCAGCGAACAGGGGAACACTGAAGCTTTCTTT.

A single count supports this clone. This chain uses TRBV5-4 with TRBJ2-1; D gene ambiguous. Deletions cut 4 bases from V and 6 bases from J, with 8 bases between. The CDR3 covers 12 residues. Germline V CDR1 and CDR2: SGHNT, YYREEE (reference sequence). CDR3 DNA sequence: TGTGCCAGCAGCGTCACCGGCAATGAGCAGTTCTTC. This translates into CASSVTGNEQFF.

The rearrangement joins TRBV5-1 to TRBJ2-7; D is possibly TRBD1 (5 bases). Per the germline V gene, CDR1 is SGHRS and CDR2 is YFSETQ. V was pared by 6 bases and J by 4 bases, with 11 bases between. This CDR3 has 12 residues. CDR3 in amino acids: CASMFREYEQYF. DNA for the CDR3: TGCGCCAGCATGTTCAGGGAATACGAGCAGTACTTC.

This clone was found once. The chain couples TRBV23-1 to TRBJ2-2; TRBD1 agrees at 10 bases. TRBV23-1 is given ORF status, its function remaining uncertain. Unmatched junction bases numbered 12, after V lost 3 bases and J lost 5 bases. This CDR3 has 18 amino acids. The CDR3 loop reads CASSHSDKDRGYTGELFF. As DNA, the CDR3 is TGCGCCAGCAGTCACTCAGATAAGGACAGGGGGTATACCGGGGAGCTGTTTTTT.

This chain joins TRBV12-3 or TRBV12-4 and TRBJ2-1; TRBD1 matches at 10 bases. The CDR3 runs to 13 residues. The ends lost 6 bases at V and 13 bases at J; junction bases unmatched: 9. DNA of the CDR3: TGTGCCAGCAGAACGACAGGGACAGGGGTTCAGTTCTTC. Residues: CASRTTGTGVQFF.

The chain joins TRBV19 to TRBJ1-1; 8 bases fit TRBD1. Trimming at V came to 3 bases and at J to 4 bases, leaving 7 bases not matched to a gene. Germline V lookup: CDR1 LNHDA, CDR2 SQIVND (reference sequence). The CDR3 loop spans 15 amino acids. The CDR3 protein is CASSISGGAFTEAFF. CDR3 coding DNA: TGTGCCAGTAGTATCTCAGGGGGCGCGTTCACTGAAGCTTTCTTT.